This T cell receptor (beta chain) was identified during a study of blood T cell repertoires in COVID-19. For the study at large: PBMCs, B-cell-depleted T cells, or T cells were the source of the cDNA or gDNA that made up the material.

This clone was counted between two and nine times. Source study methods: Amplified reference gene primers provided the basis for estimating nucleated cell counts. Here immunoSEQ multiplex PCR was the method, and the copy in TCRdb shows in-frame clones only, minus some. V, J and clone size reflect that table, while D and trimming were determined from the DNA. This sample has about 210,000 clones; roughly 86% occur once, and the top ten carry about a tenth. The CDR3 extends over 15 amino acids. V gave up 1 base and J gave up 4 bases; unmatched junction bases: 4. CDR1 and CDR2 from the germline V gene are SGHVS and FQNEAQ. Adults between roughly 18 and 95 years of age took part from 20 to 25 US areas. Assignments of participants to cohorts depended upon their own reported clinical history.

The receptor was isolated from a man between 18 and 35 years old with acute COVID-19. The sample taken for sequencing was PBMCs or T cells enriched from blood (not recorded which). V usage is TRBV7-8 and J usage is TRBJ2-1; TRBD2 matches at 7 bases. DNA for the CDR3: TGTGCCAGCAGCTTAGGGGCGGGAGAATACAATGAGCAGTTCTTC. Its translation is CASSLGAGEYNEQFF. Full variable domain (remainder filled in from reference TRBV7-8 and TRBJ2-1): GAGVSQSPRYKVAKRGQDVALRCDPISGHVSLFWYQQALGQGPEFLTYFQNEAQLDKSGLPSDRFFAERPEGSVSTLKIQRTQQEDSAVYLCASSLGAGEYNEQFFGPGTRLTVL.